This entry lists 28 T cell receptor beta chains sequenced from one sample in a study of blood T cell repertoires in COVID-19. The method was immunoSEQ multiplex PCR; TCRdb's version includes in-frame clones alone and lacks a portion of them. Among roughly 190,000 clones, roughly 87% were seen once, and the ten largest hold more than 2%. Sequenced: PBMCs or T cells enriched from blood (not recorded which). The receptors shown here come from a woman aged 25 to 45 who had recovered from COVID-19.

This clone was observed a few times. The chain uses TRBV3-1 (or the pseudogene TRBV3-2) and TRBJ2-1; a possible D gene is TRBD2 (6 bases). The V end was cut by 4 bases, the J end by 2 bases, with 15 bases between. Germline CDR1 is LGHDT and CDR2 is YNNKEL (reference sequence). The CDR3 is made up of 16 amino acids. The CDR3 DNA is TGTGCCAGCAGCCTTATTTTAGCGGATGCCTACAATGAGCAGTTCTTC. It encodes CASSLILADAYNEQFF.

This chain connects TRBV29-1 to TRBJ2-7; TRBD2 matches at 8 bases. V was pared by 4 bases and J by 3 bases, with 8 bases of the junction left unmatched. Germline V gene lookup returns CDR1 SQVTM and CDR2 ANQGSEA. The CDR3 is 14 amino acids. CDR3 residues: CSVAFAGTSYEQYF. CDR3 DNA: TGCAGCGTTGCCTTCGCCGGGACTAGCTACGAGCAGTACTTC.

This clone appeared a few times. This chain links TRBV19 with TRBJ2-3; 8 nucleotides match TRBD2. Germline V lookup: CDR1 LNHDA, CDR2 SQIVND (reference sequence). J gave up 4 bases and V 9 bases, and 9 bases lay outside the gene matches. CDR3 length: 14 residues. CDR3 sequence: CASRRGLEADTQYF. DNA of the CDR3: TGTGCCAGCCGTCGGGGACTAGAGGCAGATACGCAGTATTTT. Full variable domain (outside the CDR3, taken from reference TRBV19 and TRBJ2-3): DGGITQSPKYLFRKEGQNVTLSCEQNLNHDAMYWYRQDPGQGLRLIYYSQIVNDFQKGDIAEGYSVSREKKESFPLTVTSAQKNPTAFYLCASRRGLEADTQYFGPGTRLTVL.

The V and J genes are TRBV15 and TRBJ1-1; D is uncertain. CDR1 is LNHNV, CDR2 YYDKDF, per germline (reference sequence). The CDR3 contains 15 residues. V was trimmed by 5 bases and J by 1 base, leaving 14 bases between them. CDR3 nucleotides: TGTGCCACCAGCGCGGGCCTCTGGGGGAACACTGAAGCTTTCTTT. This codes for CATSAGLWGNTEAFF.

This clone came up a few times. The V call is TRBV4-3, the J call TRBJ2-7; a weak D match, TRBD2 (5 bases). Germline CDR1 LGHNA, CDR2 YSLEER. This CDR3 is 16 amino acids long. V was pared by 0 bases and J by 3 bases, with 15 bases between. DNA of the CDR3: TGCGCCAGCAGCCAAGAGCGGGCCCGCAGCGGCTACGAGCAGTACTTC. The encoded protein is CASSQERARSGYEQYF.

The chain links TRBV9 to TRBJ1-2, with D hard to call. V lost 4 bases and J 2 bases, leaving 12 bases between the germline ends. The CDR3 loop spans 14 amino acids. Germline CDR1 SGDLS, CDR2 YYNGEE. CDR3 residues: CASSPGSPNYGYTF. The CDR3, as DNA: TGTGCCAGCAGCCCGGGGAGTCCGAACTATGGCTACACCTTC. The variable domain in full, completed from reference TRBV9 and TRBJ1-2, reads DSGVTQTPKHLITATGQRVTLRCSPRSGDLSVYWYQQSLDQGLQFLIQYYNGEERAKGNILERFSAQQFPDLHSELNLSSLELGDSALYFCASSPGSPNYGYTFGSGTRLTVV.

This clone was recorded at least ten times. The V and J genes are TRBV4-1 and TRBJ1-1; 9 bases align to TRBD1. The germline V gene encodes CDR1 MGHRA and CDR2 YSYEKL. This CDR3 is built from 18 residues. With 2 bases clipped from V and 3 bases from J, the junction kept 13 bases outside the gene matches. In DNA, the CDR3 is TGCGCCAGCAGCCAACGCCCAACAGGGGGCGAGATTCACACTGAAGCTTTCTTT. Protein: CASSQRPTGGEIHTEAFF.

This chain joins TRBV29-1 and TRBJ1-2; 9 positions agree with TRBD1. The junction had 6 bases not matched to a gene; V was cut back by 7 bases and J by 3 bases. The CDR3 sequence is 13 residues long. Germline lookup yields CDR1 SQVTM and CDR2 ANQGSEA. Here the CDR3 DNA reads TGCAGCGGTTACGGGACAGGGCACTATGGCTACACCTTC. It specifies CSGYGTGHYGYTF.

The genes are TRBV30 and TRBJ1-1; D is undetermined. Trimming cost V 4 bases and J 0 bases, with 9 bases left between them. This CDR3 is 13 amino acids long. Looked up from germline, CDR1 is GTSNPN and CDR2 is SVGIG (reference sequence). The DNA of the CDR3 is TGTGCCTGGAATGCAGACATGAACACTGAAGCTTTCTTT. As protein: CAWNADMNTEAFF.

The V and J genes are TRBV10-3 and TRBJ1-2; TRBD1 aligns across 7 bases. This CDR3 has 13 residues. Looked up from germline, CDR1 is ENHRY and CDR2 is SYGVKD. Trimming took 7 bases from V and 2 from J; bases not matched to a gene: 4. The CDR3: CAINVQGNYGYTF. The DNA for the CDR3 is TGTGCCATCAACGTACAGGGGAACTATGGCTACACCTTC.

The chain is built from TRBV30 and TRBJ1-1; a weak D match, TRBD1 (5 bases). CDR1 and CDR2 (germline): GTSNPN, SVGIG (reference sequence). The CDR3 contains 15 residues. The germline V and J ends were trimmed by 5 bases and 4 bases, with 20 bases remaining between them. This CDR3 is CAWRDSGRGSTEAFF. The DNA of the CDR3 is TGTGCCTGGCGGGACTCGGGGCGTGGTAGCACTGAAGCTTTCTTT. The full variable domain, rest sourced from reference TRBV30 and TRBJ1-1, is SQTIHQWPATLVQPVGSPLSLECTVEGTSNPNLYWYRQAAGRGLQLLFYSVGIGQISSEVPQNLSASRPQDRQFILSSKKLLLSDSGFYLCAWRDSGRGSTEAFFGQGTRLTVV.

This chain links TRBV6-5 with TRBJ2-1, with D perhaps matching TRBD2 (7 bases). CDR3 size: 11 residues. Between the trimmed V and J ends, which lost 6 bases and 16 bases, there was a span of 16 bases. Germline values: CDR1 MNHEY, CDR2 SVGAGI. CDR3 region: CASRARGLLFF. CDR3 nucleotide sequence: TGTGCCAGCAGGGCGCGGGGGCTACTTTTCTTC.

The rearrangement links TRBV7-5 to TRBJ1-1; TRBD1 was called by the table and not checked on the DNA. TRBV7-5 is flagged as a pseudogene. This CDR3 contains 15 residues. The CDR3 sequence is CARSLGWPGNTEAFF. DNA of the CDR3: TGTGCCAGAAGCTTAGGTTGGCCAGGGAACACTGAAGCTTTCTTT.

The chain has TRBV19 and TRBJ1-1, with a weak D call TRBD1 (5 bases). Germline V gene data show CDR1 as LNHDA and CDR2 as SQIVND (reference sequence). V lost 5 bases and J lost 8, with 15 bases in between. The CDR3 is 13 amino acids. CDR3 region: CASSLSGGLEAFF. Here the CDR3 DNA reads TGTGCCAGTAGTCTCTCCGGGGGACTGGAAGCTTTCTTT.

The chain combines TRBV28 with TRBJ2-4; TRBD1 agrees at 11 bases. The J segment lost 8 bases and the V segment lost 5 bases, leaving 5 bases of the junction unmatched. This CDR3 is 14 amino acids long. Germline CDR1 MDHEN, CDR2 SYDVKM. For the CDR3, the DNA is TGTGCCAGCAGTATAGGACAGGGGGCGGACATTCAGTACTTC. This encodes CASSIGQGADIQYF.

This chain uses TRBV5-1 with TRBJ2-2, with D unclear. Between the trimmed V and J ends, which lost 0 bases and 1 base, there was a span of 10 bases. Germline V gene data show CDR1 as SGHRS and CDR2 as YFSETQ. The CDR3 spans 16 residues. The CDR3 reads CASSLELAENTGELFF. The CDR3 nucleotides read TGCGCCAGCAGCTTGGAGTTGGCGGAGAACACCGGGGAGCTGTTTTTT.

This chain joins TRBV7-3 and TRBJ1-1; 7 nucleotides align to TRBD1. Germline loops: CDR1 SGHTA, CDR2 FQGTGA. The CDR3 length is 15 residues. The ends lost 2 bases at V and 4 bases at J; junction bases unmatched: 7. CDR3 loop: CASSLEGAGSTEAFF. Written as DNA, the CDR3 is TGTGCCAGCAGCTTAGAGGGGGCGGGGAGCACTGAAGCTTTCTTT.

This clone was picked up a small number of times. Written as DNA, the CDR3 is TGTGCCAGCAGCTTAGGTTTGCGGGCAACCTCGTTCTCCTACGAGCAGTACTTC. Its translation: CASSLGLRATSFSYEQYF. This chain connects TRBV7-2 to TRBJ2-7; TRBD2 is a possible D gene (5 bases). The germline gives CDR1 SGHTA, CDR2 FQGNSA. The V end lost 1 base, the J end lost 0 bases, and 19 bases lay between the germline ends. The CDR3 totals 18 residues.

This clone was seen once. The V gene is TRBV7-8, the J gene TRBJ2-5; TRBD2 matches 8 bases. This CDR3 spans 16 amino acids. V was pared by 5 bases and J by 5 bases, with 13 bases of the junction left unmatched. Germline V gives CDR1 SGHVS, CDR2 FQNEAQ. CDR3 region: CASSPGNSGEGETQYF. Written as DNA, the CDR3 is TGTGCCAGCAGCCCCGGAAATAGCGGGGAGGGGGAGACCCAGTACTTC.

The V and J genes are TRBV6-5 and TRBJ2-7; TRBD1 aligns across 8 bases. The CDR3 is made up of 13 amino acids. CDR1 and CDR2 from the germline V gene are MNHEY and SVGAGI. J gave up 7 bases and V 2 bases, and 4 bases lay outside the gene matches. CDR3 amino acids: CASSYRTGREQYF. For the CDR3, the DNA is TGTGCCAGCAGTTACAGGACAGGGAGGGAGCAGTACTTC.

In the case of this clone: The same CDR3 arises from other DNA sequences in this sample as well. The chain employs TRBV11-3 and TRBJ1-1; D unclear. The V gene's germline CDR1 is SGHNT and CDR2 YENEEA. Trimming pared 0 bases from V and 5 bases from J, leaving 7 bases between. The CDR3 totals 13 residues. The CDR3, as DNA: TGTGCCAGCAGCTTAGATCGAGGGACTGAAGCTTTCTTT. Protein product: CASSLDRGTEAFF.

CDR3 in amino acids: CASSQRDSGGDTQYF. CDR3 in DNA: TGTGCCAGCAGCCAACGGGACTCTGGGGGAGATACGCAGTATTTT. The V call is TRBV11-3, the J call TRBJ2-3; maybe TRBD2 (6 bases). Germline V CDR1 and CDR2: SGHNT, YENEEA. The germline V and J ends were trimmed by 5 bases and 5 bases, with 17 bases remaining between them. The CDR3 sequence is 15 residues long.

This clone was seen a few times. This rearrangement joins TRBV6-1 to TRBJ2-7, with D perhaps matching TRBD2 (6 bases). The germline CDR1 and CDR2 sequences are MNHNS and SASEGT. Trimming removed 3 bases from V and 2 bases from J, with 11 bases in between. This CDR3 is 14 amino acids long. The CDR3 DNA is TGTGCCAGCAGTGAGATAAGACTAGCCTACGAGCAGTACTTC. This sequence encodes CASSEIRLAYEQYF.

This clone was counted only a few times. The chain couples TRBV24-1 to TRBJ1-5; perhaps TRBD1 as D (5 bases). Germline V CDR1 and CDR2: KGHDR, SFDVKD. Trimming left V 12 bases short and J 0 bases short, with 11 bases between. This CDR3 is built from 13 residues. The CDR3 coding sequence is TGTGCCGTTCAGGGCTTTAGCAATCAGCCCCAGCATTTT. It translates to CAVQGFSNQPQHF.

The chain combines TRBV9 with TRBJ1-4; D ambiguous. CDR3 length: 16 amino acids. Germline values: CDR1 SGDLS, CDR2 YYNGEE. Trimming shortened V by 3 bases and J by 2 bases, and 14 bases separated the two germline ends. The CDR3 bases are TGTGCCAGCAGCGGTACACCCTCGGGGACTAATGAAAAACTGTTTTTT. Translated: CASSGTPSGTNEKLFF.

J is TRBJ1-2 and V is TRBV5-1; the match to TRBD1 covers 8 bases. Losses at the gene ends were 4 bases for V and 2 bases for J; bases not matched to a gene: 10. This CDR3 spans 16 amino acids. Germline V lookup: CDR1 SGHRS, CDR2 YFSETQ. The CDR3, as DNA: TGCGCCAGCAGCCCTGGACAGGGAAATCCCAACTATGGCTACACCTTC. The encoded protein is CASSPGQGNPNYGYTF.

This sequence joins TRBV18 and TRBJ2-7; 9 positions agree with TRBD2. This CDR3 contains 17 residues. V gave up 2 bases and J gave up 7 bases; unmatched junction bases: 15. Per germline, CDR1 KGHSH and CDR2 LQKENI. The CDR3 region is CASSPRDIRGGAGEQYF. The CDR3 nucleotides read TGTGCCAGCTCACCAAGGGACATTCGCGGGGGGGCTGGGGAGCAGTACTTC.

V and J are TRBV11-3 and TRBJ2-1; D may be TRBD1 (6 bases). CDR1 and CDR2 (germline): SGHNT, YENEEA. This CDR3 region has 14 residues. V was pared by 8 bases and J by 0 bases, with 11 bases between. For the CDR3, the DNA is TGTGCCAGCGGCGGACAGAGCTCCTACAATGAGCAGTTCTTC. Translated: CASGGQSSYNEQFF.